A single sample gave rise to the 29 T cell receptor beta chains below, sequenced in a study of blood T cell repertoires in COVID-19. Only in-frame clones appear in the TCRdb table, and some are missing; sequencing was by immunoSEQ multiplex PCR. Of about 150,000 clones listed, 80% to 90% are singletons. Input material: peripheral blood. The source is a young man with COVID-19, enrolled during active disease.

The V and J genes are TRBV10-2 and TRBJ2-7, with 8 bases matching TRBD1. V lost 6 bases to trimming and J lost 2 bases; unmatched junction nucleotides: 3. This CDR3 is 13 amino acids long. The germline gives CDR1 WSHSY, CDR2 SAAADI. CDR3 sequence reads: CASSRTGPYEQYF. DNA for the CDR3: TGCGCCAGCAGCAGGACAGGGCCCTACGAGCAGTACTTC.

This chain joins TRBV7-9 and TRBJ2-5; tentative D call: TRBD1 (6 bases). Looked up from germline, CDR1 is SEHNR and CDR2 is FQNEAQ (reference sequence). The CDR3 extends over 11 amino acids. Trimming cost V 7 bases and J 5 bases, with 8 bases left between them. DNA of the CDR3: TGTGCCAGCACCGGACAGGAGACCCAGTACTTC. Amino acids: CASTGQETQYF.

The rearrangement joins TRBV27 to TRBJ2-3, with TRBD2 matching 7 bases. The trim removed 2 bases at V and 1 base at J, leaving 3 bases unmatched. Germline loops: CDR1 MNHEY, CDR2 SMNVEV (reference sequence). This CDR3 is 15 amino acids long. CDR3 nucleotides: TGTGCCAGCAGTTTACTAGCGGCGCGCACAGATACGCAGTATTTT. As protein: CASSLLAARTDTQYF.

V is TRBV30 and J is TRBJ2-3; TRBD1 is a possible D gene (5 bases). The germline CDR1 and CDR2 sequences are GTSNPN and SVGIG (reference sequence). The CDR3 covers 12 residues. Between the trimmed V and J ends, which lost 0 bases and 8 bases, there was a span of 9 bases. The CDR3 loop reads CAWSVRGGTQYF. The CDR3 DNA reads as TGTGCCTGGAGTGTAAGGGGCGGTACGCAGTATTTT.

The chain combines TRBV6-2 or TRBV6-3 with TRBJ2-1, with 8 bases identical to TRBD2. CDR3 length: 15 residues. J gave up 2 bases and V 4 bases, and 4 bases lay outside the gene matches. Germline assignment: CDR1 MNHEY and CDR2 SVGEGT. CDR3 sequence reads: CASSSSGSPYNEQFF. CDR3 nucleotide sequence: TGTGCCAGCAGTTCGAGCGGGAGTCCCTACAATGAGCAGTTCTTC.

The rearrangement uses TRBV9 and TRBJ2-7; a weak D match, TRBD2 (7 bases). V was clipped by 4 bases and J by 2 bases, with 16 bases between them. Per germline, CDR1 SGDLS and CDR2 YYNGEE. The CDR3 loop spans 15 amino acids. The chain's CDR3 is CASSREGGGTYEQYF. As DNA, the CDR3 is TGTGCCAGCAGCCGAGAAGGGGGAGGGACCTACGAGCAGTACTTC.

The chain joins TRBV24-1 to TRBJ1-5; 7 bases map to TRBD1. The V segment lost 3 bases and the J segment 2 bases; nucleotides outside the gene matches: 6. Germline CDR1 reads KGHDR; CDR2 reads SFDVKD. CDR3 size: 16 residues. The CDR3 protein is CATSDTTGHGNQPQHF. The DNA of the CDR3 is TGTGCCACCAGTGATACGACAGGGCACGGCAATCAGCCCCAGCATTTT.

This rearrangement joins TRBV28 to TRBJ1-5, with 7 positions matching TRBD1. Unmatched junction bases numbered 8, after V lost 6 bases and J lost 3 bases. The V gene's germline CDR1 is MDHEN and CDR2 SYDVKM. This CDR3 has 15 residues. In nucleotides, the CDR3 is TGTGCCAGCAGGATAGAAGGGGGCATCAATCAGCCCCAGCATTTT. Protein product: CASRIEGGINQPQHF.

V usage is TRBV10-1 and J usage is TRBJ2-1, with 7 bases lining up with TRBD2. This CDR3 region has 14 residues. J gave up 7 bases and V 0 bases, and 3 bases lay outside the gene matches. CDR1 and CDR2 from the germline V gene are WNHNN and SYGVQD (reference sequence). The CDR3 DNA reads as TGCGCCAGCAGTGAGTCAGTGCGGGGGAATGAGCAGTTCTTC. Protein sequence: CASSESVRGNEQFF.

The V and J genes are TRBV4-3 and TRBJ2-1; 13 bases match TRBD2. V dropped 3 bases and J dropped 3; count of bases not matched to a gene: 8. Germline loops: CDR1 LGHNA, CDR2 YSLEER. The CDR3 has 18 residues. As DNA, the CDR3 is TGCGCCAGCAGCCAGGGGACTAGCGGGGCCCTCCGCTACAATGAGCAGTTCTTC. It specifies CASSQGTSGALRYNEQFF.

The genes are TRBV12-3 or TRBV12-4 and TRBJ1-6; 7 bases agree with TRBD1. V lost 6 bases and J lost 13; bases outside the gene matches: 9. The CDR3 consists of 13 residues. CDR3 in amino acids: CASSRSGGSPLHF. CDR3 DNA sequence: TGTGCCAGCAGCCGATCAGGGGGGTCCCCCCTCCACTTT.

The rearrangement uses TRBV5-4 and TRBJ2-5; TRBD1 matches at 9 bases. This CDR3 is built from 13 residues. Germline-derived CDR1 and CDR2 are SGHNT and YYREEE (reference sequence). The ends lost 5 bases at V and 5 bases at J; junction bases unmatched: 4. The CDR3 DNA reads TGTGCCAGCAGTGGACAGGGGCGGGAGACCCAGTACTTC. Encoded protein: CASSGQGRETQYF.

The CDR3, as DNA: TGTGCCAGCAGTCCTGACTATGGCTACACCTTC. It encodes CASSPDYGYTF. The chain joins TRBV12-3 or TRBV12-4 to TRBJ1-2; D gene ambiguous. Trimming stripped 5 bases from V and 3 bases from J, with 4 bases between. The CDR3 consists of 11 residues.

This chain joins TRBV6-5 and TRBJ1-5, with 8 bases identical to TRBD1. Trimming at V came to 7 bases and at J to 5 bases, leaving 4 bases not matched to a gene. This CDR3 has 13 residues. CDR1 is MNHEY, CDR2 SVGAGI, per germline. The CDR3 bases are TGTGCCAGCACCGGACAGGGCTATCAGCCCCAGCATTTT. It encodes CASTGQGYQPQHF.

The chain combines TRBV27 with TRBJ2-7; 10 positions match TRBD1. Germline-derived CDR1 and CDR2 are MNHEY and SMNVEV (reference sequence). The CDR3 length is 13 residues. Trimming at V came to 5 bases and at J to 3 bases, leaving 1 base not matched to a gene. Written as DNA, the CDR3 is TGTGCCAGCAGTGGGACAGGGGACTACGAGCAGTACTTC. It translates to CASSGTGDYEQYF.

The chain links TRBV29-1 to TRBJ2-2; TRBD2 is a possible D gene (6 bases). Germline loops: CDR1 SQVTM, CDR2 ANQGSEA. CDR3 size: 14 residues. V shed 5 bases and J shed 2 bases, with 12 bases lying between them. The chain's CDR3 is CSVRGLINTGELFF. Written as DNA, the CDR3 is TGCAGCGTTAGGGGACTTATCAACACCGGGGAGCTGTTTTTT.

The V gene is TRBV6-1, the J gene TRBJ1-2; TRBD1 matches at 8 bases. The CDR3 contains 15 residues. Trimming removed 0 bases from V and 6 bases from J; junction bases left unmatched: 6. CDR1 is MNHNS, CDR2 SASEGT, per germline. The CDR3: CASSEAYRGDNGYTF. In nucleotides, the CDR3 is TGTGCCAGCAGTGAAGCTTACAGGGGGGATAATGGCTACACCTTC.

Only one count was recorded for this clone. The chain combines TRBV4-1 with TRBJ2-7; no firm D call. There are 18 residues in the CDR3. CDR1 is MGHRA, CDR2 YSYEKL, per germline. V lost 1 base, J lost 0 bases, and 19 bases lay in between. The CDR3 region is CASSQGQLRRTSSYEQYF. CDR3 DNA: TGCGCCAGCAGCCAAGGTCAACTTAGAAGAACGAGCTCCTACGAGCAGTACTTC.

The chain recombines TRBV4-1 with TRBJ1-3, with D possibly TRBD1 on 5 matching bases. V was shortened by 3 bases and J by 4 bases, with 13 bases between the two germline ends. Germline V lookup: CDR1 MGHRA, CDR2 YSYEKL. The CDR3 is made up of 15 amino acids. For the CDR3, the DNA is TGCGCCAGCAGCCACCCCACAGGCGAAGGAAACACCATATATTTT. Protein: CASSHPTGEGNTIYF.

V usage is TRBV4-2 and J usage is TRBJ2-7, with D maybe TRBD1 (5 bases). The V gene lost 10 bases and the J gene lost 6 bases, with 16 bases spanning the gap. The CDR3 is made up of 12 amino acids. Germline CDR1 is LGHNA and CDR2 is YNFKEQ. In DNA, the CDR3 is TGTGCCACCGAGGTAAGGGGTAGCGAGCAGTACTTC. Translating gives CATEVRGSEQYF.

The rearrangement uses TRBV5-6 and TRBJ2-3; TRBD1 aligns across 7 bases. Germline-derived CDR1 and CDR2 are SGHDT and YYEEEE. The CDR3 extends over 12 amino acids. The junction had 0 bases not matched to a gene; V was cut back by 2 bases and J by 6 bases. CDR3 loop: CASSLQGDTQYF. The CDR3 DNA reads as TGTGCCAGCAGCTTACAGGGGGATACGCAGTATTTT.

V usage is TRBV30 and J usage is TRBJ2-4; 10 nucleotides line up with TRBD1. V was clipped by 3 bases and J by 5 bases; unmatched bases: 10. This CDR3 is 16 amino acids long. From germline, CDR1 is GTSNPN and CDR2 SVGIG (reference sequence). The chain's CDR3 is CAWSPPRGQGQNIQYF. CDR3 coding DNA: TGTGCCTGGAGCCCCCCGCGGGGACAGGGGCAAAACATTCAGTACTTC.

This chain connects TRBV19 to TRBJ1-2; the match to TRBD1 covers 7 bases. Trimming cost V 6 bases and J 0 bases; bases outside gene matches: 13. The germline gives CDR1 LNHDA, CDR2 SQIVND (reference sequence). The CDR3 consists of 17 residues. CDR3 protein: CASRTFRDRASNYGYTF. The CDR3 coding sequence is TGTGCCAGTAGGACCTTCCGGGACAGAGCTTCTAACTATGGCTACACCTTC.

Turning to this clone: Other nucleotide sequences in the sample specify the same CDR3. V gene TRBV13 combines with J gene TRBJ2-7; D is undetermined. The CDR3 length is 12 residues. V lost 0 bases, J lost 4 bases, and 4 bases lay in between. Germline V lookup: CDR1 PRHDT, CDR2 FYEKMQ (reference sequence). Here the CDR3 DNA reads TGTGCCAGCAGCTTAGGGAGTTACGAGCAGTACTTC. It yields the protein CASSLGSYEQYF.

The V call is TRBV4-2, the J call TRBJ1-1; maybe TRBD1 (5 bases). CDR1 is LGHNA, CDR2 YNFKEQ, per germline. The CDR3 is made up of 13 amino acids. Trimming cost V 4 bases and J 0 bases, with 6 bases left between them. Here the CDR3 reads CASSPDMNTEAFF. Here the CDR3 DNA reads TGTGCCAGCAGCCCGGACATGAACACTGAAGCTTTCTTT.

V and J are TRBV28 and TRBJ1-2; D is uncertain. This CDR3 has 14 amino acids. Looked up from germline, CDR1 is MDHEN and CDR2 is SYDVKM. Trimming shortened V by 7 bases and J by 0 bases, and 12 bases separated the two germline ends. CDR3 nucleotide sequence: TGTGCCAGCACTTGGAGGGCGTCTAACTATGGCTACACCTTC. It specifies CASTWRASNYGYTF.

For the CDR3, the DNA is TGTGCCAGCAGCTTAAATCGCCTAGCGGGAGGGAGCACAGATACGCAGTATTTT. Amino acids: CASSLNRLAGGSTDTQYF. The chain employs TRBV7-2 and TRBJ2-3; TRBD2 aligns across 12 bases. Germline V gene sequence: CDR1 SGHTA, CDR2 FQGNSA. The V and J ends lost 2 bases and 0 bases, in that order; junction bases with no gene match: 6. The CDR3 sequence is 18 residues long.

A few counts support this clone. The chain employs TRBV2 and TRBJ2-7; 8 bases match TRBD1. Germline CDR1 reads SNHLY; CDR2 reads FYNNEI. V lost 6 bases and J lost 0; bases outside the gene matches: 4. The CDR3 contains 14 residues. The CDR3: CASRDRVTSYEQYF. CDR3 in DNA: TGTGCCAGCAGGGACAGGGTGACCTCCTACGAGCAGTACTTC.

The V gene is TRBV19, the J gene TRBJ2-2; TRBD1 agrees at 9 bases. This CDR3 contains 13 residues. Germline V gene sequence: CDR1 LNHDA, CDR2 SQIVND (reference sequence). J gave up 6 bases and V 6 bases, and 2 bases lay outside the gene matches. CDR3 sequence reads: CASRDRGSGELFF. The CDR3 nucleotides read TGTGCCAGTAGGGACAGGGGATCCGGGGAGCTGTTTTTT.